The 30 T cell receptor beta chains below were found in one sample sequenced in a study of blood T cell repertoires in COVID-19. Only in-frame clones appear in the TCRdb table, and some are missing; sequencing was by immunoSEQ multiplex PCR. Among more than 150,000 clones listed, 85% to 90% were seen once. The sequenced sample was peripheral blood. The receptors shown here come from a woman in her 70s with COVID-19, enrolled during active disease.

The V and J genes are TRBV6-5 and TRBJ2-7; TRBD1 might be the D (6 bases). CDR1 is MNHEY, CDR2 SVGAGI, per germline. This CDR3 contains 15 residues. Deletions cut 0 bases from V and 0 bases from J, with 9 bases between. For the CDR3, the DNA is TGTGCCAGCAGTTACTCTGACAGGCACTCCTACGAGCAGTACTTC. Protein: CASSYSDRHSYEQYF.

The chain combines TRBV30 with TRBJ1-4; D possibly corresponds to TRBD1 (5 bases). Germline V lookup: CDR1 GTSNPN, CDR2 SVGIG (reference sequence). Trimming shortened V by 0 bases and J by 0 bases, and 8 bases separated the two germline ends. This CDR3 has 15 residues. The CDR3 nucleotides read TGTGCCTGGAGTGTAGGGGTCGCAACTAATGAAAAACTGTTTTTT. It yields the protein CAWSVGVATNEKLFF.

V gene TRBV7-9 combines with J gene TRBJ2-1; 13 bases map to TRBD2. The CDR3 spans 18 residues. Per germline, CDR1 SEHNR and CDR2 FQNEAQ (reference sequence). The J segment lost 0 bases and the V segment lost 5 bases, leaving 7 bases of the junction unmatched. The DNA for the CDR3 is TGTGCCAGCAGCCAGACTAGCGGGAGGTTCAGCTCCTACAATGAGCAGTTCTTC. Translating gives CASSQTSGRFSSYNEQFF. Full variable domain (rest looked up from reference TRBV7-9 and TRBJ2-1): DTGVSQNPRHKITKRGQNVTFRCDPISEHNRLYWYRQTLGQGPEFLTYFQNEAQLEKSRLLSDRFSAERPKGSFSTLEIQRTEQGDSAMYLCASSQTSGRFSSYNEQFFGPGTRLTVL.

The chain uses TRBV30 and TRBJ1-6; possibly TRBD1 for D (6 bases). Germline V CDR1 and CDR2: GTSNPN, SVGIG (reference sequence). This CDR3 is built from 14 residues. V shed 2 bases and J shed 8 bases, with 13 bases lying between them. The CDR3 reads CAWSSRRGDSPLHF. For the CDR3, the DNA is TGTGCCTGGAGTAGTCGCAGGGGAGATTCACCCCTCCACTTT. Supplemented by reference TRBV30 and TRBJ1-6, the full variable domain reads SQTIHQWPATLVQPVGSPLSLECTVEGTSNPNLYWYRQAAGRGLQLLFYSVGIGQISSEVPQNLSASRPQDRQFILSSKKLLLSDSGFYLCAWSSRRGDSPLHFGNGTRLTVT.

This clone was seen a single time. CDR3 nucleotides: TGTGCCAGTAAGGTCTCGGGATCGGGGACCGGGGAGCTGTTTTTT. This codes for CASKVSGSGTGELFF. The chain uses TRBV19 and TRBJ2-2; TRBD2 might be the D (5 bases). V was clipped by 7 bases and J by 5 bases, with 17 bases between them. The CDR3 has 15 amino acids. The V gene's germline CDR1 is LNHDA and CDR2 SQIVND (reference sequence).

V and J are TRBV30 and TRBJ1-5; D is possibly TRBD1 (6 bases). Germline CDR1 reads GTSNPN; CDR2 reads SVGIG (reference sequence). This CDR3 spans 15 amino acids. V lost 0 bases and J lost 3, with 12 bases in between. The CDR3 here is CAWSVRGAFNQPQHF. The CDR3 DNA reads as TGTGCCTGGAGTGTGCGGGGGGCGTTCAATCAGCCCCAGCATTTT.

As to this clone: Relative to the germline gene, one junction end is altered; a read error may explain this. This rearrangement joins TRBV5-1 to TRBJ2-3; D possibly corresponds to TRBD2 (6 bases). The CDR3 consists of 15 residues. The germline V gene has CDR1 SGHRS and CDR2 YFSETQ. The DNA for the CDR3 is TGCGCCAGCAGTTTGGGACTGAGATCCACAGATACGCAGTATTTT. Its translation is CASSLGLRSTDTQYF.

The V gene is TRBV19, the J gene TRBJ2-3; TRBD2 matches 7 bases. There are 15 residues in the CDR3. Germline V gene lookup returns CDR1 LNHDA and CDR2 SQIVND (reference sequence). J was trimmed by 1 base and V by 5 bases; bases with no gene match: 6. CDR3 region: CASSATGLRTDTQYF. CDR3 DNA sequence: TGTGCCAGTAGTGCGACGGGACTACGCACAGATACGCAGTATTTT.

V and J are TRBV11-3 and TRBJ2-7; a weak D match, TRBD2 (7 bases). This CDR3 contains 15 residues. Looked up from germline, CDR1 is SGHNT and CDR2 is YENEEA. V dropped 2 bases and J dropped 3 bases, with 14 bases sitting between them. As DNA, the CDR3 is TGTGCCAGCAGCTTACTTGGGGGGGCTAGCTACGAGCAGTACTTC. Translated, it gives CASSLLGGASYEQYF.

The V gene is TRBV21-1, the J gene TRBJ1-6; the table's D call, TRBD1, was not checked against the DNA. TRBV21-1 is an annotated pseudogene. CDR3 size: 15 residues. The CDR3 sequence is CASSKPGQGNSPLHF. Written as DNA, the CDR3 is TGTGCCAGCAGCAAACCGGGACAGGGGAATTCACCCCTCCACTTT.

CDR3: CSVEAESGTVPNYGYTF. The DNA for the CDR3 is TGCAGCGTTGAAGCCGAATCCGGGACAGTACCGAACTATGGCTACACCTTC. V usage is TRBV29-1 and J usage is TRBJ1-2, with TRBD1 identical over 7 bases. Germline V gene data show CDR1 as SQVTM and CDR2 as ANQGSEA. This CDR3 has 17 residues. With 1 base clipped from V and 2 bases from J, the junction kept 13 bases outside the gene matches.

The CDR3 bases are TGTGCCAGCAGTGTGGGGCGGAACCACCGGGAGACCCAGTACTTC. Its translation: CASSVGRNHRETQYF. The rearrangement links TRBV2 to TRBJ2-5; tentative D call: TRBD1 (5 bases). The V end was cut by 4 bases, the J end by 5 bases, with 17 bases between. The V gene's germline CDR1 is SNHLY and CDR2 FYNNEI. This CDR3 is 15 amino acids long.

V usage is TRBV10-3 and J usage is TRBJ2-7, with D perhaps TRBD2 (5 bases). Germline V gene sequence: CDR1 ENHRY, CDR2 SYGVKD. CDR3 length: 14 amino acids. V was trimmed by 6 bases and J by 2 bases, leaving 14 bases between them. CDR3 sequence: CAIRIRDGTYEQYF. CDR3 DNA sequence: TGTGCCATCAGAATCCGGGATGGAACCTACGAGCAGTACTTC.

The chain joins TRBV6-6 to TRBJ2-3, with 8 bases fitting TRBD2. Trimming cost V 2 bases and J 3 bases; bases outside gene matches: 7. The germline gives CDR1 MNHNY, CDR2 SVGAGI (reference sequence). This CDR3 has 16 amino acids. The CDR3 reads CASSYLRSGRTDTQYF. The DNA for the CDR3 is TGTGCCAGCAGTTACCTCCGCAGCGGGAGAACAGATACGCAGTATTTT.

This chain uses TRBV30 with TRBJ2-7; the D is unclear. The CDR3 loop spans 12 amino acids. V lost 2 bases and J lost 2, with 7 bases in between. The germline CDR1 and CDR2 sequences are GTSNPN and SVGIG (reference sequence). The CDR3 here is CAWSPTTYEQYF. The CDR3 nucleotides read TGTGCCTGGAGTCCCACAACCTACGAGCAGTACTTC.

Concerning this clone itself: The sample has other DNA sequences that encode this CDR3 too. The CDR3 nucleotides are TGTGCCTGGAGTGTACAGTTAAACACTGAAGCTTTCTTT. This codes for CAWSVQLNTEAFF. The chain is built from TRBV30 and TRBJ1-1; D is uncertain. The CDR3 contains 13 residues. The V and J ends lost 0 bases and 2 bases respectively, with 7 bases between them. The germline V gene encodes CDR1 GTSNPN and CDR2 SVGIG (reference sequence).

The V gene is TRBV7-3, the J gene TRBJ2-2, with D unresolved. The CDR3 has 14 amino acids. Germline assignment: CDR1 SGHTA and CDR2 FQGTGA. Trimming removed 3 bases at V and 2 bases at J, with 7 bases between. CDR3 protein: CASSFGSNTGELFF. The CDR3 DNA follows: TGTGCCAGCAGCTTCGGTTCTAACACCGGGGAGCTGTTTTTT.

This chain uses TRBV27 with TRBJ2-6; D is unresolved. Trimming took 7 bases from V and 0 from J, leaving 10 bases between them. The CDR3 contains 15 residues. The V gene's germline CDR1 is MNHEY and CDR2 SMNVEV (reference sequence). For the CDR3, the DNA is TGTGCCAGCAAGATGGTCAGCTCTGGGGCCAACGTCCTGACTTTC. The encoded protein is CASKMVSSGANVLTF. Full variable domain (outside the CDR3, taken from reference TRBV27 and TRBJ2-6): EAQVTQNPRYLITVTGKKLTVTCSQNMNHEYMSWYRQDPGLGLRQIYYSMNVEVTDKGDVPEGYKVSRKEKRNFPLILESPSPNQTSLYFCASKMVSSGANVLTFGAGSRLTVL.

The chain carries TRBV28 and TRBJ1-5; TRBD1 matches at 9 bases. V was pared by 3 bases and J by 0 bases, with 0 bases of the junction left unmatched. The length of the CDR3 is 15 residues. The germline V gene has CDR1 MDHEN and CDR2 SYDVKM. DNA for the CDR3: TGTGCCAGCAGTTTGGACAGGGGTAGCAATCAGCCCCAGCATTTT. Amino acid sequence: CASSLDRGSNQPQHF.

The J gene is TRBJ1-2, the V gene TRBV28; the match to TRBD1 covers 7 bases. V lost 5 bases and J lost 2; bases outside the gene matches: 8. Germline CDR1 and CDR2: MDHEN and SYDVKM. There are 15 residues in the CDR3. The CDR3 nucleotides are TGTGCCAGCAGTCCTGCGGGACAGCAAAACTATGGCTACACCTTC. Protein sequence: CASSPAGQQNYGYTF.

The chain couples TRBV2 to TRBJ2-7; TRBD2 matches at 13 bases. CDR1 and CDR2 (germline): SNHLY, FYNNEI. J lost 1 base, V lost 5 bases, and 8 bases had no gene match. This CDR3 has 17 residues. In DNA form, the CDR3 reads TGTGCCAGCAGTCCGGACAGGGGACTAGCGGGATCCTACGAGCAGTACTTC. Translated: CASSPDRGLAGSYEQYF.

The genes are TRBV3-1 (or the pseudogene TRBV3-2) and TRBJ1-2, with no clear D. V lost 0 bases to trimming and J lost 4 bases, with 6 bases between them. The CDR3 has 13 amino acids. Germline loops: CDR1 LGHDT, CDR2 YNNKEL (reference sequence). CDR3 DNA: TGTGCCAGCAGCCAAGAAAGAGGCTATGGCTACACCTTC. This codes for CASSQERGYGYTF.

This chain links TRBV6-5 with TRBJ2-7, with D tentatively TRBD1 (6 bases). CDR3 length equals 15 residues. Germline V CDR1 and CDR2: MNHEY, SVGAGI. V gave up 9 bases and J gave up 1 base, with 19 bases separating them. The CDR3 here is CASVKDRPTSYEQYF. The CDR3 DNA reads as TGTGCCAGTGTCAAGGACAGACCCACTTCCTACGAGCAGTACTTC.

DNA for the CDR3: TGTGCCAGCAGCTATCGACAGGGCTACGAGCAGTACTTC. It specifies CASSYRQGYEQYF. The chain joins TRBV11-2 to TRBJ2-7, with 7 bases that match TRBD1. V lost 4 bases, J lost 3 bases, and 3 bases stayed unmatched. The CDR3 is 13 residues long. The V gene's germline CDR1 is SGHAT and CDR2 FQNNGV.

This chain uses TRBV25-1 with TRBJ2-1; D uncertain. Germline V gene data show CDR1 as MGHDK and CDR2 as SYGVNS. This CDR3 contains 10 residues. V lost 4 bases, J lost 13 bases, and 8 bases lay in between. The CDR3 loop reads CASSGPLQFF. The CDR3 nucleotides read TGTGCCAGCAGTGGGCCCCTCCAGTTCTTC.

The rearrangement joins TRBV5-1 to TRBJ1-5; 7 bases map to TRBD1. The germline gives CDR1 SGHRS, CDR2 YFSETQ. V shed 5 bases and J 0 bases; nucleotides not matched to a gene: 8. The CDR3 covers 16 residues. CDR3 sequence: CASRGGGTNSNQPQHF. The CDR3 DNA sequence: TGCGCCAGCAGAGGGGGCGGTACTAATAGCAATCAGCCCCAGCATTTT.

The chain uses TRBV19 and TRBJ2-7, with 7 bases fitting TRBD1. The CDR3 extends over 13 amino acids. Germline loops: CDR1 LNHDA, CDR2 SQIVND (reference sequence). J gave up 3 bases and V 9 bases, and 8 bases lay outside the gene matches. The CDR3 DNA reads TGTGCCAGCGCACAAGACAGGGACTACGAGCAGTACTTC. Amino acid sequence: CASAQDRDYEQYF.

The chain recombines TRBV6-5 with TRBJ1-1; D perhaps matches TRBD1 (5 bases). Germline V lookup: CDR1 MNHEY, CDR2 SVGAGI. Trimming removed 8 bases at V and 10 bases at J, with 23 bases between. The CDR3 spans 14 residues. The CDR3 region is CASGDEYRYEGAFF. As DNA, the CDR3 is TGTGCCAGCGGAGACGAATACAGGTATGAAGGAGCTTTCTTT.

There are many counts of this clone. The genes are TRBV6-5 and TRBJ1-5; TRBD1 is a possible D gene (6 bases). The CDR3 is made up of 15 amino acids. Trimming removed 8 bases from V and 0 bases from J, with 14 bases in between. The germline CDR1 and CDR2 sequences are MNHEY and SVGAGI. The CDR3 DNA is TGTGCCAGCTCTGGACAGCCGGATAGCAATCAGCCCCAGCATTTT. This translates into CASSGQPDSNQPQHF.

This chain joins TRBV28 and TRBJ1-2; D is uncertain. Germline V gene data show CDR1 as MDHEN and CDR2 as SYDVKM. V was shortened by 6 bases and J by 1 base, with 9 bases between the two germline ends. This CDR3 region has 13 residues. In DNA, the CDR3 is TGTGCCAGCAGGAATACAGATAACTATGGCTACACCTTC. Its protein product is CASRNTDNYGYTF.